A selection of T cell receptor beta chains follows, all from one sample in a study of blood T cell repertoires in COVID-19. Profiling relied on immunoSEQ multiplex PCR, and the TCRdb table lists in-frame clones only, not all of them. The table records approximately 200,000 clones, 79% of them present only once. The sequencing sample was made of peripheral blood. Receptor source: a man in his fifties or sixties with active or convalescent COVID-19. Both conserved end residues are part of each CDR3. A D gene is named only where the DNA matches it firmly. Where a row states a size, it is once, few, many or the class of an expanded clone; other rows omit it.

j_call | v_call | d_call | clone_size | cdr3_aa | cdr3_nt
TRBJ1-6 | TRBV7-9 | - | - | CASSKEQTNNLHF | TGTGCCAGCAGCAAGGAACAGACTAATAACCTCCACTTT
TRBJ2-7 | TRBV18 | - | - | CASSPNDGGNEQYF | TGTGCCAGCTCACCAAATGATGGGGGCAACGAGCAGTACTTC
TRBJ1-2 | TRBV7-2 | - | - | CASSYYAGVAYGYTF | TGTGCCAGCAGCTACTATGCAGGGGTAGCCTATGGCTACACCTTC
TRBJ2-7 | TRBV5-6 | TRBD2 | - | CASSFGTSGSGYEQYF | TGTGCCAGCAGCTTCGGGACTAGCGGGAGTGGATACGAGCAGTACTTC
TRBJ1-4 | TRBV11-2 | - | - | CASRRELNEKLFF | TGTGCCAGCAGGAGGGAATTGAATGAAAAACTGTTTTTT
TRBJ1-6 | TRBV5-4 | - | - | CASSSPRDFSPLHF | TGTGCCAGCAGCTCTCCCAGGGATTTTTCACCCCTCCACTTT
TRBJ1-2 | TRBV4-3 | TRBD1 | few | CASSQTGTGLNGYTF | TGCGCCAGCAGCCAAACAGGGACAGGACTTAATGGCTACACCTTC
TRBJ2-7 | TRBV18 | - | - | CASSGGFLSSEQYF | TGTGCCAGCTCAGGAGGCTTTTTATCTTCCGAGCAGTACTTC
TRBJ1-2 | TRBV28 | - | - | CASITAGRTNYGYTF | TGTGCCAGCATCACTGCGGGCAGGACTAACTATGGCTACACCTTC
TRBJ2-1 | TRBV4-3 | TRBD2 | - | CASSQTPGLAYNEQFF | TGCGCCAGCAGCCAAACCCCGGGACTAGCGTATAATGAGCAGTTCTTC
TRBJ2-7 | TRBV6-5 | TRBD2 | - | CASSRAGPDVEQYF | TGTGCCAGCAGCAGAGCGGGACCGGATGTCGAGCAGTACTTC
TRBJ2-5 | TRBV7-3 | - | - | CASSLGGGPQETQYF | TGTGCCAGCAGCTTGGGGGGGGGCCCCCAAGAGACCCAGTACTTC
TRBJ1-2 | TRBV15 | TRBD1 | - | CATSRAGTGGPMGGYTF | TGTGCCACCAGCAGGGCGGGGACAGGAGGCCCTATGGGGGGCTACACCTTC
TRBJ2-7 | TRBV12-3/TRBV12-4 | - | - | CASSPSPGYEQYF | TGTGCCAGCAGCCCATCCCCGGGCTACGAGCAGTACTTC
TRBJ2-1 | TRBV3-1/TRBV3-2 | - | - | CASSLLGGHNEQFF | TGTGCCAGCAGCCTTCTCGGCGGCCACAATGAGCAGTTCTTC